One sample yielded the 28 T cell receptor beta chains listed below, sequenced in a study of blood T cell repertoires in COVID-19. Libraries were prepared by immunoSEQ multiplex PCR; TCRdb keeps only in-frame clonotypes and omits some of them. The repertoire consists of 450,000 to 500,000 clones, with approximately 86% occurring once and the leading ten covering approximately 8.3%. Sequencing was carried out using PBMCs or T cells enriched from blood (not recorded which). The receptors come from a woman aged 55-69 years who had recovered from COVID-19.

V is TRBV2 and J is TRBJ1-5, with 7 bases that match TRBD1. Germline lookup yields CDR1 SNHLY and CDR2 FYNNEI. V lost 4 bases and J lost 5; bases outside the gene matches: 5. There are 14 residues in the CDR3. The DNA of the CDR3 is TGTGCCAGCAGTGCGGCAGGGGGTCATCAGCCCCAGCATTTT. Protein: CASSAAGGHQPQHF.

V gene TRBV9 combines with J gene TRBJ2-3, with TRBD1 matching over 12 bases. V lost 5 bases, J lost 5 bases, and 9 bases stayed unmatched. Per germline, CDR1 SGDLS and CDR2 YYNGEE. The CDR3 is 16 residues long. CDR3 sequence reads: CASSGLGTGGLDTQYF. DNA for the CDR3: TGTGCCAGCAGTGGCCTCGGGACAGGGGGCCTAGATACGCAGTATTTT.

The chain has TRBV24-1 and TRBJ2-1; TRBD2 is a possible D gene (6 bases). Per germline, CDR1 KGHDR and CDR2 SFDVKD. This CDR3 has 11 residues. The V gene lost 9 bases and the J gene lost 8 bases, with 10 bases spanning the gap. The DNA of the CDR3 is TGTGCCACCCAAGGGGAGGATGAGCAGTTCTTC. Translation: CATQGEDEQFF.

This sequence joins TRBV7-9 and TRBJ1-2; 7 nucleotides align to TRBD1. Germline values: CDR1 SEHNR, CDR2 FQNEAQ (reference sequence). Trimming at V came to 7 bases and at J to 8 bases, leaving 13 bases not matched to a gene. This CDR3 has 14 amino acids. CDR3 DNA: TGTGCCAGCACCTCCGGACAGGCGCCTCTGGGCTACACCTTC. Protein product: CASTSGQAPLGYTF. Together with reference TRBV7-9 and TRBJ1-2, the CDR3 gives the full variable domain: DTGVSQNPRHKITKRGQNVTFRCDPISEHNRLYWYRQTLGQGPEFLTYFQNEAQLEKSRLLSDRFSAERPKGSFSTLEIQRTEQGDSAMYLCASTSGQAPLGYTFGSGTRLTVV.

This chain uses TRBV5-1 with TRBJ2-3, with 7 nucleotides matching TRBD2. Trimming at V came to 1 base and at J to 2 bases, leaving 4 bases not matched to a gene. The V gene's germline CDR1 is SGHRS and CDR2 YFSETQ. The CDR3 runs to 15 residues. CDR3 sequence (DNA): TGCGCCAGCAGCTTGACGGCGGGGGTCACAGATACGCAGTATTTT. Translated: CASSLTAGVTDTQYF.

This clone has a single count. The chain is built from TRBV7-8 and TRBJ2-2; 10 bases are a match to TRBD2. Germline V gene sequence: CDR1 SGHVS, CDR2 FQNEAQ. Trimming at V came to 2 bases and at J to 9 bases, leaving 9 bases not matched to a gene. This CDR3 contains 16 residues. CDR3 sequence (DNA): TGTGCCAGCAGCTTAAAAGGGACTAGCGTATCGCGGGAGCTGTTTTTT. Protein sequence: CASSLKGTSVSRELFF.

J is TRBJ1-5 and V is TRBV29-1; D possibly corresponds to TRBD1 (5 bases). The V gene's germline CDR1 is SQVTM and CDR2 ANQGSEA. V was pared by 4 bases and J by 0 bases, with 10 bases between. This CDR3 is 14 amino acids long. CDR3 amino acids: CSVGGTNSNQPQHF. The CDR3, as DNA: TGCAGCGTTGGAGGGACTAATAGCAATCAGCCCCAGCATTTT.

The CDR3 DNA sequence: TGTGCCAGCAGTGAGGAGTATTACGAGCAGTACTTC. Its protein is CASSEEYYEQYF. The rearrangement joins TRBV2 to TRBJ2-7; D ambiguous. V lost 3 bases to trimming and J lost 4 bases, with 7 bases between them. Per germline, CDR1 SNHLY and CDR2 FYNNEI. CDR3 length: 12 residues.

The genes are TRBV5-4 and TRBJ2-1, with 9 positions matching TRBD1. CDR3 size: 16 residues. V lost 0 bases to trimming and J lost 2 bases; unmatched junction nucleotides: 3. Germline V gene data show CDR1 as SGHNT and CDR2 as YYREEE (reference sequence). CDR3 DNA sequence: TGTGCCAGCAGCTTGGGATGGGACAGGGCCTACAATGAGCAGTTCTTC. The encoded protein is CASSLGWDRAYNEQFF.

The chain carries TRBV15 and TRBJ2-3; D may be TRBD2 (6 bases). Looked up from germline, CDR1 is LNHNV and CDR2 is YYDKDF (reference sequence). The CDR3 consists of 17 residues. V lost 0 bases and J 1 base, leaving 14 bases between the germline ends. The CDR3 loop is CATSRDLGGAGTDTQYF. In DNA, the CDR3 is TGTGCCACCAGCAGAGATCTCGGCGGGGCCGGCACAGATACGCAGTATTTT.

The chain recombines TRBV2 with TRBJ2-3; D not certain. Trimming stripped 7 bases from V and 10 bases from J, with 18 bases between. CDR1 SNHLY and CDR2 FYNNEI come from the germline V gene. The CDR3 runs 13 residues. This CDR3 is CASMGSPQSPQYF. CDR3 nucleotide sequence: TGTGCCAGCATGGGCTCCCCCCAAAGCCCGCAGTATTTT.

The rearrangement joins TRBV6-2 or TRBV6-3 to TRBJ2-3, with 13 bases lining up with TRBD2. The V segment lost 0 bases and the J segment 4 bases; nucleotides outside the gene matches: 1. The V gene's germline CDR1 is MNHEY and CDR2 SVGEGT. This CDR3 is 16 amino acids long. This CDR3 is CASSYSTSGGADTQYF. The CDR3 nucleotides are TGTGCCAGCAGTTACTCTACTAGCGGGGGGGCAGATACGCAGTATTTT.

The genes are TRBV21-1 and TRBJ2-5; the D call in the table, TRBD1, was not verified against the DNA. TRBV21-1 is designated a pseudogene. The CDR3 runs 12 residues. The CDR3 sequence: CASRGVRETQYF. The CDR3, as DNA: TGTGCCAGCAGAGGGGTTCGGGAGACCCAGTACTTC.

The V and J genes are TRBV7-2 and TRBJ1-5, with no clear D. There are 13 residues in the CDR3. V lost 2 bases to trimming and J lost 4 bases, with 6 bases between them. The germline CDR1 and CDR2 sequences are SGHTA and FQGNSA. The CDR3 region has the DNA TGTGCCAGCAGCTTACAGGAAAATCAGCCCCAGCATTTT. Amino acid sequence: CASSLQENQPQHF.

The J gene is TRBJ2-7, the V gene TRBV10-1, with D possibly being TRBD1 (6 bases). V shed 0 bases and J shed 2 bases, with 8 bases lying between them. Per germline, CDR1 WNHNN and CDR2 SYGVQD (reference sequence). The CDR3 runs 14 residues. The CDR3 coding sequence is TGCGCCAGCAGTGAGTCCGGACAGACCTACGAGCAGTACTTC. Its translation: CASSESGQTYEQYF.

The chain has TRBV28 and TRBJ1-2, with a possible D match to TRBD1 (5 bases). The germline V and J ends were trimmed by 4 bases and 5 bases, with 14 bases remaining between them. From germline, CDR1 is MDHEN and CDR2 SYDVKM. This CDR3 is built from 14 residues. CDR3 sequence reads: CASSSDPRGYGYTF. In DNA form, the CDR3 reads TGTGCCAGCAGTTCTGACCCCCGGGGGTATGGCTACACCTTC.

This clone was counted a few times. Other DNA sequences from this sample encode an identical CDR3 as well. This chain connects TRBV6-5 to TRBJ1-2; a possible D gene is TRBD1 (6 bases). The CDR3 consists of 12 residues. V lost 6 bases and J 6 bases, leaving 11 bases between the germline ends. The germline gives CDR1 MNHEY, CDR2 SVGAGI. The CDR3 region is CASSRQGNGYTF. The CDR3 DNA sequence: TGTGCCAGCAGCAGGCAGGGGAATGGCTACACCTTC.

This chain joins TRBV14 and TRBJ1-6, with 7 bases matching TRBD1. V lost 5 bases, J lost 2 bases, and 9 bases stayed unmatched. Germline lookup yields CDR1 SGHDN and CDR2 FVKESK. The CDR3 is 17 residues long. Here the CDR3 reads CASSSTGINPYNSPLHF. The CDR3 DNA reads as TGTGCCAGCAGCTCGACAGGGATAAATCCCTATAATTCACCCCTCCACTTT.

The rearrangement links TRBV5-4 to TRBJ1-6; TRBD1 aligns across 9 bases. The V and J ends lost 0 bases and 8 bases, in that order; junction bases with no gene match: 6. Germline loops: CDR1 SGHNT, CDR2 YYREEE (reference sequence). The CDR3 extends over 16 amino acids. Here the CDR3 reads CASSLVSGTGYSPLHF. CDR3 DNA sequence: TGTGCCAGCAGCTTGGTATCTGGGACAGGGTATTCACCCCTCCACTTT.

The chain links TRBV19 to TRBJ2-2, with D unclear. CDR3 length: 12 amino acids. CDR1 is LNHDA and CDR2 is SQIVND in the germline V gene (reference sequence). Deletions cut 7 bases from V and 6 bases from J, with 9 bases between. CDR3 nucleotides: TGTGCCAGTACCCCGGGTGCCGGGGAGCTGTTTTTT. Its protein product is CASTPGAGELFF. The full variable domain, its missing parts supplied by reference TRBV19 and TRBJ2-2, is DGGITQSPKYLFRKEGQNVTLSCEQNLNHDAMYWYRQDPGQGLRLIYYSQIVNDFQKGDIAEGYSVSREKKESFPLTVTSAQKNPTAFYLCASTPGAGELFFGEGSRLTVL.

Details on this clone: The sample contains more than one DNA sequence encoding this CDR3. V and J are TRBV3-1 (or the pseudogene TRBV3-2) and TRBJ1-3; D remains unclear. V was pared by 0 bases and J by 4 bases, with 4 bases between. This CDR3 is 13 amino acids long. Germline CDR1 is LGHDT and CDR2 is YNNKEL (reference sequence). The CDR3 bases are TGTGCCAGCAGCCAAGAGGGCGGAAACACCATATATTTT. Encoded protein: CASSQEGGNTIYF.

The chain joins TRBV5-1 to TRBJ2-1, with 14 nucleotides matching TRBD2. J gave up 10 bases and V 4 bases, and 7 bases lay outside the gene matches. The CDR3 consists of 15 residues. Germline CDR1 is SGHRS and CDR2 is YFSETQ. CDR3 protein: CASSPGTSGGEEQFF. Written as DNA, the CDR3 is TGCGCCAGCAGCCCCGGGACTAGCGGGGGCGAGGAGCAGTTCTTC.

The rearrangement uses TRBV12-3 or TRBV12-4 and TRBJ1-1; no definite D call. The CDR3 length is 12 residues. The V end lost 2 bases, the J end lost 7 bases, and 8 bases lay between the germline ends. This CDR3 is CASSLKRHEAFF. The CDR3 DNA sequence: TGTGCCAGCAGTTTAAAGAGGCATGAAGCTTTCTTT.

J is TRBJ1-4 and V is TRBV11-2, with 9 bases that match TRBD1. Germline V CDR1 and CDR2: SGHAT, FQNNGV. The CDR3 loop spans 17 amino acids. With 3 bases clipped from V and 5 bases from J, the junction kept 10 bases outside the gene matches. CDR3 DNA: TGTGCCAGCAGCTTGATGAGGGGGACAGGGAGGAATGAAAAACTGTTTTTT. Its protein is CASSLMRGTGRNEKLFF.

This chain links TRBV7-2 with TRBJ2-7; 10 bases match TRBD1. The germline V gene encodes CDR1 SGHTA and CDR2 FQGNSA. Losses at the gene ends were 4 bases for V and 6 bases for J; bases not matched to a gene: 3. The CDR3 runs to 13 residues. This CDR3 is CASSYGQGGEQYV. The DNA of the CDR3 is TGTGCCAGCAGCTACGGACAGGGGGGCGAGCAGTACGTC.

In DNA, the CDR3 is TGTGCCAGCTCCCGGGGGGGTCGGAATTCACCCCTCCACTTT. Translating gives CASSRGGRNSPLHF. The chain couples TRBV6-5 to TRBJ1-6; D perhaps matches TRBD1 (5 bases). The germline CDR1 and CDR2 sequences are MNHEY and SVGAGI. The CDR3 has 14 residues. The V and J ends lost 8 bases and 7 bases respectively, with 15 bases between them.

The CDR3 bases are TGCGCCAGCAGCTGGGGGACAGGGGGTAACTATGGCTACACCTTC. Translating it yields CASSWGTGGNYGYTF. The chain joins TRBV5-1 to TRBJ1-2, with 11 bases identical to TRBD1. The V segment lost 3 bases and the J segment 1 base; nucleotides outside the gene matches: 2. The CDR3 consists of 15 residues. Germline CDR1 and CDR2: SGHRS and YFSETQ. Variable domain in full (rest from reference TRBV5-1 and TRBJ1-2): KAGVTQTPRYLIKTRGQQVTLSCSPISGHRSVSWYQQTPGQGLQFLFEYFSETQRNKGNFPGRFSGRQFSNSRSEMNVSTLELGDSALYLCASSWGTGGNYGYTFGSGTRLTVV.

The chain recombines TRBV18 with TRBJ2-2; 9 nucleotides agree with TRBD1. Unmatched junction bases numbered 3, after V lost 1 base and J lost 0 bases. CDR1 is KGHSH and CDR2 is LQKENI in the germline V gene. This CDR3 is built from 17 residues. CDR3 coding DNA: TGTGCCAGCTCACCACTCGGACAGGGGACGAACACCGGGGAGCTGTTTTTT. Translating gives CASSPLGQGTNTGELFF.